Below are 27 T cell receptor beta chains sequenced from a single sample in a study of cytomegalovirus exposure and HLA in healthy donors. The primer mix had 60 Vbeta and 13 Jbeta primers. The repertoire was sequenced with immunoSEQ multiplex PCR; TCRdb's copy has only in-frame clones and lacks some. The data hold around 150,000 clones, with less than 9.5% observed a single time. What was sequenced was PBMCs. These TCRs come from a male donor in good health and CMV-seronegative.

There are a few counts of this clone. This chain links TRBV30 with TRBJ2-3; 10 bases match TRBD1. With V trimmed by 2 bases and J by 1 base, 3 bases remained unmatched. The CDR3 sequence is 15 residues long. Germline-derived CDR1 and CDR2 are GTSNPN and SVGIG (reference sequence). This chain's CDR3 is CAWSLGQGGTDTQYF. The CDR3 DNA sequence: TGTGCCTGGAGTCTCGGACAGGGGGGCACAGATACGCAGTATTTT.

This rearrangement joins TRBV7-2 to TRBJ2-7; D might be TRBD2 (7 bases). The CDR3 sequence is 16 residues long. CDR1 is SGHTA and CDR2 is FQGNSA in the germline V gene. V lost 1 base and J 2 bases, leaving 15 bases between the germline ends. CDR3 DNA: TGTGCCAGCAGCTTAGGCTCCGGGGGGCGCGCCTACGAGCAGTACTTC. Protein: CASSLGSGGRAYEQYF.

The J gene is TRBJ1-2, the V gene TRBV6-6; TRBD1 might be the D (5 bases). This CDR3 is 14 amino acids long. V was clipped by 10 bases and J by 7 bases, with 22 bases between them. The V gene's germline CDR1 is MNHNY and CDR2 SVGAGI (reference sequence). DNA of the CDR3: TGTGCCACCCGCGGGGCCGATGGGAGCGGTGGCTACACCTTC. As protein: CATRGADGSGGYTF.

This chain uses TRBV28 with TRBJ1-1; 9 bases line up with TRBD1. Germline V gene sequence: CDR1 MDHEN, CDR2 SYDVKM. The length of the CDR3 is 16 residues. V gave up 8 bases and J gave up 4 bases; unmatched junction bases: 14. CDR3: CASDTRTGARSTEAFF. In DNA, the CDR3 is TGTGCCAGCGATACTCGGACAGGGGCGAGGAGCACTGAAGCTTTCTTT. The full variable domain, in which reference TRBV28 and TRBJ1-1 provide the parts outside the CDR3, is DVKVTQSSRYLVKRTGEKVFLECVQDMDHENMFWYRQDPGLGLRLIYFSYDVKMKEKGDIPEGYSVSREKKERFSLILESASTNQTSMYLCASDTRTGARSTEAFFGQGTRLTVV.

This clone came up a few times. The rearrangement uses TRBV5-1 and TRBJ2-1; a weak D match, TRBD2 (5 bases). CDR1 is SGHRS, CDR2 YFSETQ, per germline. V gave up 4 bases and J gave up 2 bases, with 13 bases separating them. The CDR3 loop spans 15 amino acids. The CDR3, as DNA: TGCGCCAGCAGCCTCTTAGGAGGACCCTACAATGAGCAGTTCTTC. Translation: CASSLLGGPYNEQFF.

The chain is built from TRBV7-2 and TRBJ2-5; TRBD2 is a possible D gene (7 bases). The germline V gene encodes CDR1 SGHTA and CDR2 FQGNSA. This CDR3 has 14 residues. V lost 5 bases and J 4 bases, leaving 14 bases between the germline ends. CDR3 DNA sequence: TGTGCCAGCAGCCCCTTAGGGGGGGGAGAGACCCAGTACTTC. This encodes CASSPLGGGETQYF.

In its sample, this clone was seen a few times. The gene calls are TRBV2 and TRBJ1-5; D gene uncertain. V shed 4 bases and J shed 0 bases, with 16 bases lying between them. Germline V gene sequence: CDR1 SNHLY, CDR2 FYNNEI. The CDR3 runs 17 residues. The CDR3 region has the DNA TGTGCCAGCAGTGGGTCTGATGGAAGGAGTAGCAATCAGCCCCAGCATTTT. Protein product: CASSGSDGRSSNQPQHF.

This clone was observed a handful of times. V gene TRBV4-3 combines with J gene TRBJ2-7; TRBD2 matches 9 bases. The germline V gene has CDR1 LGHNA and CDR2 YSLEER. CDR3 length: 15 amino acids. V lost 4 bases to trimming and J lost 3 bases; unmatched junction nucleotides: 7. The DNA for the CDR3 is TGCGCCAGCAGCCTCCTCCTAGCGGGAAACTACGAGCAGTACTTC. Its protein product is CASSLLLAGNYEQYF.

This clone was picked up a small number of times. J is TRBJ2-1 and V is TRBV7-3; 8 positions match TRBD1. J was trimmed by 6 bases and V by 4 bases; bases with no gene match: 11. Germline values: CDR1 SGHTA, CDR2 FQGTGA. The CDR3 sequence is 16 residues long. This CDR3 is CASSSSTGTGLNEQFF. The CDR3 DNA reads TGTGCCAGCAGCTCCTCAACCGGGACAGGCCTCAATGAGCAGTTCTTC.

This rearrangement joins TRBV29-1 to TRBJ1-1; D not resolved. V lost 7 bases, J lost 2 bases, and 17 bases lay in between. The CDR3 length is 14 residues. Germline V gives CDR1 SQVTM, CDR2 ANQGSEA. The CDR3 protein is CSAEWQMINTEAFF. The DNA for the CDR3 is TGCAGCGCCGAATGGCAGATGATAAACACTGAAGCTTTCTTT.

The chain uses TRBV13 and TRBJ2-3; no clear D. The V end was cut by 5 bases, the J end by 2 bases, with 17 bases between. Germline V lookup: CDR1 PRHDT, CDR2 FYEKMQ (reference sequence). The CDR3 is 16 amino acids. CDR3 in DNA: TGTGCCAGCAGCCCTTACGTACACCCCGACACAGATACGCAGTATTTT. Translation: CASSPYVHPDTDTQYF.

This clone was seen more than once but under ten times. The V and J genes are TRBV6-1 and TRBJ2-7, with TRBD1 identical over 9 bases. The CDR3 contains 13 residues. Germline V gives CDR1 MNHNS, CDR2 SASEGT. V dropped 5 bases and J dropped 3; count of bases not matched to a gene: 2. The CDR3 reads CASSQGQGYEQYF. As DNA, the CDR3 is TGTGCCAGCAGTCAGGGACAGGGCTACGAGCAGTACTTC.

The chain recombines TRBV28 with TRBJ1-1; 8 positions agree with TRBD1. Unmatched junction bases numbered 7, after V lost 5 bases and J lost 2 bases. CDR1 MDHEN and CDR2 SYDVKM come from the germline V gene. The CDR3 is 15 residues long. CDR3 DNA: TGTGCCAGCAGTCAGACTGACAGGGGAAACACTGAAGCTTTCTTT. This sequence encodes CASSQTDRGNTEAFF.

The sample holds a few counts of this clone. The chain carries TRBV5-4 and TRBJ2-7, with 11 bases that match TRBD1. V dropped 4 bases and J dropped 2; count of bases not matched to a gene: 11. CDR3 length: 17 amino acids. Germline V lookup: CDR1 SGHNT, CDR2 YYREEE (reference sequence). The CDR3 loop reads CASSPGQGATLTYEQYF. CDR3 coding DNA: TGTGCCAGCAGCCCCGGACAGGGGGCGACCCTAACCTACGAGCAGTACTTC.

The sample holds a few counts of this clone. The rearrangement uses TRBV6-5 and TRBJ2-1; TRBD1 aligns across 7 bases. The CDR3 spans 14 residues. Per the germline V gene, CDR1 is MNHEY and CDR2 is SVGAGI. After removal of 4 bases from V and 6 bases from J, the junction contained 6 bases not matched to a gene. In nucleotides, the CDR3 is TGTGCCAGCAGTTCGACAGGGCTGGGCAATGAGCAGTTCTTC. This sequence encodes CASSSTGLGNEQFF.

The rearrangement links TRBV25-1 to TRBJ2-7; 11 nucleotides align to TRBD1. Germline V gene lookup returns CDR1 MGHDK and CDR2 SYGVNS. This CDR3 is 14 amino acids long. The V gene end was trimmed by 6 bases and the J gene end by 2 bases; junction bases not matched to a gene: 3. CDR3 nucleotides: TGTGCCAGCAGAGGGACAGGGGGAACCTACGAGCAGTACTTC. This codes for CASRGTGGTYEQYF.

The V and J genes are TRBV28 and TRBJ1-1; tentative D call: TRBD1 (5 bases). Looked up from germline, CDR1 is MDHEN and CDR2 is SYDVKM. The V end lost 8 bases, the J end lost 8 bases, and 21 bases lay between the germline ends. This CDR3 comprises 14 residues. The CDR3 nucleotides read TGTGCCAGCCGAACAACAGGTACCATGATCGAAGCTTTCTTT. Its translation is CASRTTGTMIEAFF.

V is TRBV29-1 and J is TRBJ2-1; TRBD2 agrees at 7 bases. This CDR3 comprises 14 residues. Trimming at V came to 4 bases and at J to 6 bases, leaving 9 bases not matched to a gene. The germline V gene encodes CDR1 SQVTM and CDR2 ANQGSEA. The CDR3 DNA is TGCAGCGTTGTCCGGACTAGTGGACTCAATGAGCAGTTCTTC. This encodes CSVVRTSGLNEQFF.

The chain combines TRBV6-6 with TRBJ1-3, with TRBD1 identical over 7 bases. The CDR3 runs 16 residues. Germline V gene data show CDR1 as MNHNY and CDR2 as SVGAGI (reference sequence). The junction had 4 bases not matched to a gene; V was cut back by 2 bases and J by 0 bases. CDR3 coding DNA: TGTGCCAGCAGTTACGGACAGGCAGTCTCTGGAAACACCATATATTTT. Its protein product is CASSYGQAVSGNTIYF.

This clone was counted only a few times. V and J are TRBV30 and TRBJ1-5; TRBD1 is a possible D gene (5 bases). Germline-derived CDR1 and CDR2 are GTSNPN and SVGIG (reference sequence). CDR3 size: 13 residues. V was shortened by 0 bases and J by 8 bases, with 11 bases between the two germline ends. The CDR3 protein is CAWSVPPGKPQHF. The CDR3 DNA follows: TGTGCCTGGAGTGTACCCCCAGGGAAGCCCCAGCATTTT.

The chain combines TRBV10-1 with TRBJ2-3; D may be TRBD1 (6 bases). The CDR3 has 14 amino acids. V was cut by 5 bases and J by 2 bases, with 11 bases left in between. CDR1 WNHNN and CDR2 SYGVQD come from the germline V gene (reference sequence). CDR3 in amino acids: CASSMRDNTDTQYF. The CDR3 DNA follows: TGCGCCAGCAGTATGAGGGACAACACAGATACGCAGTATTTT.

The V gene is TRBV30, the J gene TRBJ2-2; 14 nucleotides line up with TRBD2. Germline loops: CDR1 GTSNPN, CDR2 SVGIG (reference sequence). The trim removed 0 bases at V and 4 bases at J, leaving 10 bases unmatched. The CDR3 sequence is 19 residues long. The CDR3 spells CAWSVHPGLAGGGTGELFF. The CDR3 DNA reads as TGTGCCTGGAGTGTACATCCCGGACTAGCGGGAGGCGGCACCGGGGAGCTGTTTTTT.

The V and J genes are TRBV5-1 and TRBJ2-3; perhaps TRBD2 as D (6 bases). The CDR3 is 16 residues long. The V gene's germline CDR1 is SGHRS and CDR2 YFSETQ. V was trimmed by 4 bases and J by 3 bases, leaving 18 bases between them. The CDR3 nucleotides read TGCGCCAGCAGCCGCGGGGCAAGCGCAGCGACAGATACGCAGTATTTT. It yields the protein CASSRGASAATDTQYF.

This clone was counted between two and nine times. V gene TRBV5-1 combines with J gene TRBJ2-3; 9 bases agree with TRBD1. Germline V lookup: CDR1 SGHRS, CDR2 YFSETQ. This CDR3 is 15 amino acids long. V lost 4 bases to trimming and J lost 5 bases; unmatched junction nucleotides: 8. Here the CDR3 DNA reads TGCGCCAGCAGCACCCGGACAGGGGTCCTAGATACGCAGTATTTT. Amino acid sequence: CASSTRTGVLDTQYF.

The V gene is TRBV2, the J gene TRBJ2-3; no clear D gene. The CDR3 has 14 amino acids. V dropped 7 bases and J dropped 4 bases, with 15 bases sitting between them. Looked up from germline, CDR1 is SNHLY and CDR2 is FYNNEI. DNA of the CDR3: TGTGCCAGCAAGTATAACACGCCCCCAGATACGCAGTATTTT. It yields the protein CASKYNTPPDTQYF.

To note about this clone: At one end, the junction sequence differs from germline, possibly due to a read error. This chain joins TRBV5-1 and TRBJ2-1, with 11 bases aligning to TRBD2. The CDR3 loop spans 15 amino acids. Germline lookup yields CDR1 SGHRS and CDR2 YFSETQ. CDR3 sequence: CASSPGTSGYNDQFF. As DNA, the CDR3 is TGCGCCAGCAGCCCCGGGACTAGCGGTTACAATGATCAGTTCTTC.

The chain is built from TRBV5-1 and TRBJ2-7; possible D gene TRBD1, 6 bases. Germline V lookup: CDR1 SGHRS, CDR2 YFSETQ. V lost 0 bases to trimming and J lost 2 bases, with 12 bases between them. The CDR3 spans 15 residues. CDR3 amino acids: CASSLAPDSTYEQYF. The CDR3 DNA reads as TGCGCCAGCAGCTTGGCCCCGGACAGTACCTACGAGCAGTACTTC.